This TCR beta chain was sequenced in a study of T cells in Graves' hyperthyroidism and ophthalmopathy. Study-wide results and limits: Ophthalmopathy was model-predicted a median approximately 6.4 months pre-onset. Most clonotypes expanded in thyroid above 0.001 were likewise present in blood.

It was RNA transcripts that yielded the amplified TCR beta CDR3 regions. Carried out on the TCR CDR3, a first-round RT-PCR used the HTBI primer set. TCRdb independently ran MiXCR on the multiplex PCR reads; one entry per CDR3 protein. The table records 550,000 to 650,000 distinct CDR3 sequences, approximately 15% of them present only once. CDR3 length: 14 amino acids. Between the trimmed V and J ends, which lost 5 bases and 3 bases, there was a span of 11 bases. Germline CDR1 reads LGHDT; CDR2 reads YNNKEL (reference sequence). Patients aged 18 to 65 had newly diagnosed hyperthyroidism lasting under 2 months. The sample of blood was obtained at first hyperthyroidism diagnosis (before any ophthalmopathy symptoms). This clonotype was found a few times. Its antigen is as yet unknown.

V is TRBV3-1 and J is TRBJ1-3, with D possibly matching TRBD1 (5 bases). This clonotype was obtained from a woman in her 30s with Graves' hyperthyroidism that later progressed to Graves' ophthalmopathy. The material sequenced was blood. This CDR3 is CASSSGLNGNTIYF. DNA of the CDR3: TGTGCCAGCAGCTCGGGACTAAATGGAAACACCATATATTTT.